The source of this T cell receptor beta chain is a study of blood T cell repertoires in COVID-19. Background on the study: Samples came from the United States, Italy and Spain, spanning acute and convalescent COVID-19.

This CDR3 has 14 residues. Here immunoSEQ multiplex PCR was the method, and the copy in TCRdb shows in-frame clones only, minus some. The sample has approximately 260,000 clones; 83% are singletons. This clonotype was sampled from a man between 60 and 75 years old who had recovered from COVID-19. The rearrangement joins TRBV21-1 to TRBJ1-1; no DNA check was done on the table's D call, TRBD1. TRBV21-1 is marked as a pseudogene. Sequencing was carried out using peripheral blood. This CDR3 is CASSTWPGGFEAFF. CDR3 bases: TGTGCCAGCAGCACTTGGCCAGGGGGATTTGAAGCTTTCTTT.